This T cell receptor beta chain came from a study of T cells in Graves' hyperthyroidism and ophthalmopathy. CDR3 size: 15 residues. Trimming shortened V by 2 bases and J by 3 bases, and 8 bases separated the two germline ends. The germline CDR1 and CDR2 sequences are MNHEY and SVGEGT. The sample holds a few counts of this clonotype. Amplified TCR beta CDR3 regions derived from RNA transcripts. During a first-round RT-PCR of the TCR CDR3, the HTBI primer set was used. TCRdb processed the multiplex PCR reads anew with MiXCR; each CDR3 protein has one entry. The sample shows more than 650,000 distinct CDR3 sequences, 12% to 15% of them seen only once.

The chain combines TRBV6-2 or TRBV6-3 with TRBJ2-6; D call uncertain. Sequencing was done on a sample of blood. The clonotype originates from a young woman with Graves' hyperthyroidism. The CDR3 nucleotides read TGTGCCAGCAGTTACAGTCTTGTTGGGGCCAACGTCCTGACTTTC. Translated: CASSYSLVGANVLTF.